The 22 T cell receptor beta chains below were found in one sample sequenced in a study of T-cell memory formation after mild COVID-19 (dated by TCRdb to the early 2020s). The library was made by 5' RACE. The data were produced on an Illumina NovaSeq 6000. Using fastp trimming at Q25 and MiXCR clonotype assembly, TCRdb reanalyzed the public sequencing data and kept in-frame beta chains. When rows share a CDR3 protein, they turn into one entry using the most common DNA and genes. The sample data list a few hundred thousand distinct CDR3 sequences, and 21% of these were observed just once. 9.5% to 15% of the sample goes to the ten largest clones. The specimen was PBMCs or a T cell subset sorted from them (not recorded which). The receptors shown here come from an adult woman who had mild COVID-19 (a few samples of this study predate the infection). The sample titles of this study are shuffled in the database, so cell type and time point are left out; the donor was told from shared clones.

This clonotype was detected ten times or more. DNA of the CDR3: TGCAGTGCTAGAGTGCCGGGACCGGGTACCCAGTACTTC. Protein product: CSARVPGPGTQYF. This sequence joins TRBV20-1 and TRBJ2-5, with D tentatively TRBD1 or TRBD2 (5 bases each). The germline V gene has CDR1 DFQATT and CDR2 SNEGSKA (reference sequence). V dropped 1 base and J dropped 8 bases, with 14 bases sitting between them. The CDR3 extends over 13 amino acids.

The rearrangement joins TRBV29-1 to TRBJ2-7, with D perhaps TRBD1 (6 bases). The CDR3 loop spans 13 amino acids. Trimming cost V 5 bases and J 1 base, with 12 bases left between them. The germline gives CDR1 SQVTM, CDR2 ANQGSEA. The CDR3 DNA reads as TGCAGCGTTACCACGGACAGTTCCTACGAGCAGTACTTC. It translates to CSVTTDSSYEQYF.

The rearrangement uses TRBV7-2 and TRBJ2-7; 8 bases are shared with TRBD1. V lost 6 bases and J lost 7; bases outside the gene matches: 14. CDR3 length: 15 residues. CDR1 SGHTA and CDR2 FQGNSA come from the germline V gene. As DNA, the CDR3 is TGTGCCAGCAGTTCCAGGACAGGGACAGTGGGTGAGCAGTACTTC. Encoded protein: CASSSRTGTVGEQYF. Full variable domain (rest looked up from reference TRBV7-2 and TRBJ2-7): GAGVSQSPSNKVTEKGKDVELRCDPISGHTALYWYRQSLGQGLEFLIYFQGNSAPDKSGLPSDRFSAERTGGSVSTLTIQRTQQEDSAVYLCASSSRTGTVGEQYFGPGTRLTVT.

J is TRBJ2-7 and V is TRBV12-3 or TRBV12-4, with D possibly TRBD2 on 5 matching bases. The CDR3 totals 15 residues. V was cut by 2 bases and J by 2 bases, with 13 bases left in between. CDR3 amino acids: CASSLRAEGTYEQYF. The CDR3 DNA follows: TGTGCCAGCAGTTTACGGGCAGAGGGCACCTACGAGCAGTACTTC.

This clonotype was observed a few times. This rearrangement joins TRBV7-9 to TRBJ2-5, with no clear D. The CDR3 runs to 12 residues. Germline CDR1 SEHNR, CDR2 FQNEAQ (reference sequence). The ends were cut back, 2 bases at V and 4 bases at J, with 5 bases in the middle. This chain's CDR3 is CASSLLSETQYF. CDR3 sequence (DNA): TGTGCCAGCAGCTTACTCTCAGAGACCCAGTACTTC.

Only a few counts were recorded for this clonotype. The chain employs TRBV20-1 and TRBJ1-2; D remains ambiguous. Trimming stripped 6 bases from V and 4 bases from J, with 21 bases between. This CDR3 is 15 amino acids long. Looked up from germline, CDR1 is DFQATT and CDR2 is SNEGSKA (reference sequence). The CDR3 loop reads CSAPLSAAPAYGYTF. DNA for the CDR3: TGCAGTGCACCCCTTTCCGCGGCCCCCGCCTATGGCTACACCTTC.

This clonotype was recorded many times. This sequence joins TRBV5-5 and TRBJ2-7; TRBD1 matches at 10 bases. The V and J ends lost 2 bases and 2 bases, in that order; junction bases with no gene match: 1. The CDR3 runs to 14 residues. CDR1 SGHKS and CDR2 YYEKEE come from the germline V gene (reference sequence). Written as DNA, the CDR3 is TGTGCCAGCAGCTTCGGGACAGGGGCCTACGAGCAGTACTTC. Protein product: CASSFGTGAYEQYF.

This clonotype has a handful of counts. The rearrangement uses TRBV5-1 and TRBJ2-1, with 13 bases aligning to TRBD2. The CDR3 is 22 residues long. The trim removed 3 bases at V and 0 bases at J, leaving 18 bases unmatched. The V gene's germline CDR1 is SGHRS and CDR2 YFSETQ. The CDR3 nucleotides are TGCGCCAGCAGCTCGACGATGACCGCCGGGACTAGCGGGGCGAGCTCCTACAATGAGCAGTTCTTC. This translates into CASSSTMTAGTSGASSYNEQFF.

This clonotype turned up a few times. The J gene is TRBJ2-3, the V gene TRBV20-1; perhaps TRBD2 as D (6 bases). This CDR3 contains 14 residues. Trimming cost V 3 bases and J 1 base, with 11 bases left between them. Germline V gene lookup returns CDR1 DFQATT and CDR2 SNEGSKA (reference sequence). In DNA form, the CDR3 reads TGCAGTGCTAGTGGCGGGGAGGGCACAGATACGCAGTATTTT. Protein: CSASGGEGTDTQYF.

Only a few counts were recorded for this clonotype. The rearrangement joins TRBV6-2 or TRBV6-3 to TRBJ1-5, with D maybe TRBD1 (5 bases). The V end lost 2 bases, the J end lost 7 bases, and 12 bases lay between the germline ends. The germline V gene encodes CDR1 MNHEY and CDR2 SVGEGT. The CDR3 totals 14 residues. In nucleotides, the CDR3 is TGTGCCAGCAGTTACGTGGGGGTAGGACAGCCCCAGCATTTT. Residues: CASSYVGVGQPQHF.

This rearrangement joins TRBV12-2 to TRBJ2-5; TRBD2 is taken as the D call from the table, unchecked against the DNA. TRBV12-2 represents a pseudogene. The CDR3 loop spans 19 amino acids. CDR3 in amino acids: CASRLIFRLAARDQETQYF. The CDR3 DNA reads as TGTGCAAGTCGCTTAATCTTTCGACTAGCGGCAAGAGACCAAGAGACCCAGTACTTC.

This clonotype was observed a handful of times. The chain is built from TRBV9 and TRBJ1-3, with no clear D. This CDR3 contains 16 residues. Germline values: CDR1 SGDLS, CDR2 YYNGEE. V shed 0 bases and J shed 0 bases, with 10 bases lying between them. For the CDR3, the DNA is TGTGCCAGCAGCGTAGCTGGACTTAGCTCTGGAAACACCATATATTTT. Its translation is CASSVAGLSSGNTIYF.

The CDR3 nucleotides read TGTGCCAGCAAGGGGCACAATCTCGGCGGGAGGGCCGTTCTTGAGCAGTTCTTC. The encoded protein is CASKGHNLGGRAVLEQFF. The rearrangement uses TRBV28 and TRBJ2-1, with 9 bases fitting TRBD2. This CDR3 has 18 amino acids. Germline V gene data show CDR1 as MDHEN and CDR2 as SYDVKM. The V and J ends lost 7 bases and 9 bases, in that order; junction bases with no gene match: 22.

Turning to this clonotype: Germline is not matched at one junction end, which may reflect a read error. This sequence joins TRBV7-7 and TRBJ2-2, with TRBD2 identical over 7 bases. Germline CDR1 and CDR2: SSHAT and FNYEAQ (reference sequence). The CDR3 extends over 15 amino acids. CDR3 sequence reads: CASSFEAGRPGELFF. CDR3 in DNA: TGTGCTAGCAGCTTCGAAGCGGGAAGGCCCGGGGAGCTGTTTTTT.

The V gene is TRBV12-3 or TRBV12-4, the J gene TRBJ2-3; D is unclear. This CDR3 spans 19 amino acids. Trimming removed 5 bases at V and 2 bases at J, with 26 bases between. In DNA, the CDR3 is TGTGCCAGCAGTCCCTACTCGATTTTCGACACCGGGTTCACAGATACGCAGTATTTT. Its translation: CASSPYSIFDTGFTDTQYF.

The rearrangement joins TRBV5-1 to TRBJ2-1; 7 bases agree with TRBD2. This CDR3 is built from 15 residues. CDR1 and CDR2 from the germline V gene are SGHRS and YFSETQ. V shed 0 bases, J shed 1 base, and the junction held 1 base outside the gene matches. The CDR3 bases are TGCGCCAGCAGCTTGGAACTAGCGTCCTACAATGAGCAGTTCTTC. Translating gives CASSLELASYNEQFF.

This clonotype came up a few times. The chain uses TRBV6-2 or TRBV6-3 and TRBJ2-1, with D possibly being TRBD1 (6 bases). Trimming left V 0 bases short and J 2 bases short, with 14 bases between. CDR1 and CDR2 (germline): MNHEY, SVGEGT. The CDR3 covers 17 residues. The CDR3 is CASSYSTGSPTYNEQFF. The DNA of the CDR3 is TGTGCCAGCAGTTACTCGACAGGATCACCTACCTACAATGAGCAGTTCTTC.

This sequence joins TRBV6-2 or TRBV6-3 and TRBJ1-2; D unclear. Germline CDR1 and CDR2: MNHEY and SVGEGT. The CDR3 is 13 residues long. Trimming stripped 5 bases from V and 7 bases from J, with 14 bases between. Here the CDR3 DNA reads TGTGCCAGCAGTAGGACGGAAGCCGCTGGCTACACCTTC. It codes for CASSRTEAAGYTF.

CDR3 bases: TGCAGCGGCTGTCAGGTGAGCTTCAATGAGCAGTTCTTC. Encoded protein: CSGCQVSFNEQFF. The chain couples TRBV29-1 to TRBJ2-1; no definite D call. The CDR3 loop spans 13 amino acids. Germline CDR1 and CDR2: SQVTM and ANQGSEA. The ends were cut back, 7 bases at V and 6 bases at J, with 16 bases in the middle.

This chain uses TRBV2 with TRBJ1-2; D perhaps matches TRBD1 (5 bases). Germline V CDR1 and CDR2: SNHLY, FYNNEI. V lost 6 bases, J lost 3 bases, and 11 bases lay in between. The CDR3 is 13 amino acids. The CDR3 here is CASRGLEDYGYTF. CDR3 bases: TGTGCCAGCAGGGGACTGGAGGACTATGGCTACACCTTC.

The CDR3 coding sequence is TGTGCCAGCAGCCAAGAGAAGAGCATTCAGTACTTC. This codes for CASSQEKSIQYF. The chain employs TRBV3-1 and TRBJ2-4; D uncertain. Germline loops: CDR1 LGHDT, CDR2 YNNKEL (reference sequence). The CDR3 length is 12 residues. The V end lost 0 bases, the J end lost 9 bases, and 6 bases lay between the germline ends.

This clonotype came up a few times. The rearrangement uses TRBV30 and TRBJ2-7; 7 nucleotides agree with TRBD2. The CDR3 is 13 amino acids. Germline V gene lookup returns CDR1 GTSNPN and CDR2 SVGIG (reference sequence). V lost 1 base and J lost 1; bases outside the gene matches: 1. CDR3 sequence reads: CAWSGAGSYEQYF. In DNA, the CDR3 is TGTGCCTGGAGTGGAGCGGGGTCCTACGAGCAGTACTTC.